The 27 T cell receptor beta chains below come from one sample, sequenced in a study of Ad26.COV2.S vaccination and SARS-CoV-2 variants. Described treatment: some 20 received Ad26.COV2.S at low or high dose, single or two shots; roughly five received placebo; per-sample allocation not given. It was on day 63 after the first vaccine or placebo injection that samples were taken. Only in-frame clones appear in the TCRdb table, and some are missing; sequencing was by immunoSEQ multiplex PCR. The sample consists of roughly 420,000 clones, 88% of them appearing once. This specimen was peripheral blood, taken in a trial of Ad26.COV2.S vaccine versus placebo. The receptors shown here come from a person aged 18-65 years who received the Ad26.COV2.S COVID-19 vaccine or a placebo.

CDR3 nucleotide sequence: TGTGCCAGCAGTTTAGTAGGGGCCAATGAGCAGTTCTTC. Translated, it gives CASSLVGANEQFF. The rearrangement joins TRBV12-3 or TRBV12-4 to TRBJ2-1; TRBD1 might be the D (5 bases). CDR3 length: 13 amino acids. Trimming left V 1 base short and J 6 bases short, with 7 bases between.

This chain links TRBV6-1 with TRBJ1-2; D may be TRBD1 (6 bases). Trimming removed 2 bases at V and 2 bases at J, with 15 bases between. Germline V lookup: CDR1 MNHNS, CDR2 SASEGT. The CDR3 contains 16 residues. CDR3 in amino acids: CASSETGRGRNYGYTF. The DNA of the CDR3 is TGTGCCAGCAGTGAAACCGGCAGGGGAAGGAACTATGGCTACACCTTC.

This clone has just a few counts. The rearrangement uses TRBV4-2 and TRBJ1-2; D call uncertain. Trimming stripped 3 bases from V and 6 bases from J, with 11 bases between. There are 13 residues in the CDR3. Germline V lookup: CDR1 LGHNA, CDR2 YNFKEQ. CDR3 protein: CASSQEDPHGYTF. The CDR3 DNA reads TGTGCCAGCAGCCAGGAGGACCCGCATGGCTACACCTTC.

This clone was observed a handful of times. V is TRBV19 and J is TRBJ2-7; 7 nucleotides align to TRBD1. This CDR3 is built from 17 residues. V lost 2 bases and J lost 3; bases outside the gene matches: 13. Per germline, CDR1 LNHDA and CDR2 SQIVND (reference sequence). The CDR3 nucleotides are TGTGCCAGTAGTATATCAGGAACCCGGGACAGTGGCTACGAGCAGTACTTC. This sequence encodes CASSISGTRDSGYEQYF.

The gene calls are TRBV2 and TRBJ2-7; D not resolved. CDR1 and CDR2 from the germline V gene are SNHLY and FYNNEI. The CDR3 has 14 residues. With 3 bases removed from V and 2 bases from J, the gap between germline ends came to 11 bases. The CDR3 protein is CASSDPRLAYEQYF. CDR3 nucleotide sequence: TGTGCCAGCAGTGACCCCAGGCTCGCCTACGAGCAGTACTTC.

The chain recombines TRBV5-1 with TRBJ2-1; 9 positions agree with TRBD2. V shed 4 bases, J shed 4 bases, and the junction held 9 bases outside the gene matches. Germline CDR1 reads SGHRS; CDR2 reads YFSETQ. The CDR3 spans 16 residues. The CDR3: CASSPLPSGKYNEQFF. The CDR3 region has the DNA TGCGCCAGCAGCCCTCTACCTAGCGGGAAATACAATGAGCAGTTCTTC. The entire variable domain, with the rest obtained from reference TRBV5-1 and TRBJ2-1, is as follows: KAGVTQTPRYLIKTRGQQVTLSCSPISGHRSVSWYQQTPGQGLQFLFEYFSETQRNKGNFPGRFSGRQFSNSRSEMNVSTLELGDSALYLCASSPLPSGKYNEQFFGPGTRLTVL.

V gene TRBV9 combines with J gene TRBJ1-3; D uncertain. Germline V lookup: CDR1 SGDLS, CDR2 YYNGEE. CDR3 length equals 18 residues. Trimming took 4 bases from V and 6 from J, leaving 26 bases between them. In DNA form, the CDR3 reads TGTGCCAGCAGCCCTCAATCCCCCCGGACTTTTGGACCAAACACCATATATTTT. This gives the protein CASSPQSPRTFGPNTIYF.

CDR3 sequence reads: CASASGRKTYEQYF. In DNA, the CDR3 is TGTGCCAGCGCGTCGGGACGCAAGACCTACGAGCAGTACTTC. This chain connects TRBV27 to TRBJ2-7; either TRBD1 or TRBD2 may supply D (5 bases each). V lost 8 bases and J lost 2, with 16 bases in between. Germline-derived CDR1 and CDR2 are MNHEY and SMNVEV (reference sequence). The CDR3 is made up of 14 amino acids.

The chain couples TRBV15 to TRBJ1-6, with D possibly TRBD1 on 5 matching bases. Germline lookup yields CDR1 LNHNV and CDR2 YYDKDF (reference sequence). Trimming left V 1 base short and J 4 bases short, with 11 bases between. This CDR3 is 16 amino acids long. The CDR3 DNA follows: TGTGCCACCAGCAGAGGTAGAGGGACGTATAATTCACCCCTCCACTTT. Its protein is CATSRGRGTYNSPLHF.

V gene TRBV18 combines with J gene TRBJ2-5; D gene unclear. Germline V gene data show CDR1 as KGHSH and CDR2 as LQKENI. This CDR3 has 18 residues. The V and J ends lost 0 bases and 0 bases respectively, with 17 bases between them. CDR3 loop: CASSPPTPGGKHQETQYF. The CDR3 DNA is TGTGCCAGCTCACCACCAACCCCGGGTGGCAAACACCAAGAGACCCAGTACTTC.

This chain links TRBV4-1 with TRBJ2-1, with D possibly TRBD1 on 6 matching bases. The V end lost 4 bases, the J end lost 8 bases, and 15 bases lay between the germline ends. Germline CDR1 and CDR2: MGHRA and YSYEKL. This CDR3 is 14 amino acids long. The CDR3 here is CASSRRTGFDEQFF. The CDR3 region has the DNA TGCGCCAGCAGCCGACGCACAGGGTTCGATGAGCAGTTCTTC.

The J gene is TRBJ1-5, the V gene TRBV21-1. TRBV21-1 is classified as a pseudogene. The CDR3 sequence is 17 residues long. CDR3 residues: CASSKGLGRVSNQPQHF. The CDR3 region has the DNA TGTGCCAGCAGCAAAGGGCTGGGGCGGGTTAGCAATCAGCCCCAGCATTTT.

The gene calls are TRBV29-1 and TRBJ2-1, with D possibly called TRBD1 or TRBD2 (6 bases each). This CDR3 is built from 14 residues. CDR1 is SQVTM and CDR2 is ANQGSEA in the germline V gene. With 5 bases removed from V and 10 bases from J, the gap between germline ends came to 21 bases. CDR3 loop: CSVIGGLTAGEQFF. The DNA for the CDR3 is TGCAGCGTTATAGGGGGATTGACGGCGGGGGAGCAGTTCTTC.

This CDR3 is CASSSPGQGQNTEAFF. CDR3 DNA: TGTGCCAGCAGTTCTCCGGGACAGGGACAGAACACTGAAGCTTTCTTT. The chain links TRBV5-4 to TRBJ1-1; 9 nucleotides align to TRBD1. The V segment lost 5 bases and the J segment 1 base; nucleotides outside the gene matches: 9. CDR1 is SGHNT and CDR2 is YYREEE in the germline V gene (reference sequence). This CDR3 has 16 amino acids.

On this clone itself: Distinct nucleotide sequences in the sample also encode this CDR3. This chain links TRBV19 with TRBJ2-1; D call uncertain. V was shortened by 3 bases and J by 0 bases, with 9 bases between the two germline ends. CDR1 LNHDA and CDR2 SQIVND come from the germline V gene (reference sequence). This CDR3 region has 15 residues. CDR3 coding DNA: TGTGCCAGTAGTATGGACCGGAGCTCCTACAATGAGCAGTTCTTC. Translation gives CASSMDRSSYNEQFF.

This chain links TRBV9 with TRBJ1-6; D call uncertain. V lost 0 bases and J lost 10, with 14 bases in between. This CDR3 is 15 amino acids long. Germline CDR1 and CDR2: SGDLS and YYNGEE. The CDR3 region is CASSVGDGLYSPLHF. CDR3 in DNA: TGTGCCAGCAGCGTAGGTGATGGATTGTACTCACCCCTCCACTTT.

The V gene is TRBV19, the J gene TRBJ1-4; no firm D call. Germline values: CDR1 LNHDA, CDR2 SQIVND (reference sequence). V lost 7 bases, J lost 3 bases, and 9 bases lay in between. CDR3 length: 13 residues. CDR3 sequence: CASKRDSNEKLFF. In DNA form, the CDR3 reads TGTGCCAGTAAGAGGGATTCTAATGAAAAACTGTTTTTT.

This clone has only a few counts. The chain links TRBV30 to TRBJ2-2, with 10 bases aligning to TRBD2. V was pared by 3 bases and J by 3 bases, with 4 bases of the junction left unmatched. CDR1 and CDR2 (germline): GTSNPN, SVGIG (reference sequence). This CDR3 has 15 amino acids. As DNA, the CDR3 is TGTGCCTGGAGAGGGCTAGCGGGAGACACCGGGGAGCTGTTTTTT. It encodes CAWRGLAGDTGELFF.

The chain employs TRBV2 and TRBJ2-2; the D gene is possibly TRBD1 (5 bases). Trimming pared 6 bases from V and 3 bases from J, leaving 17 bases between. The CDR3 totals 16 residues. The V gene's germline CDR1 is SNHLY and CDR2 FYNNEI. CDR3 amino acids: CASRRTVGVDTGELFF. CDR3 coding DNA: TGTGCCAGCAGACGAACGGTAGGGGTAGACACCGGGGAGCTGTTTTTT. Combining the CDR3 with reference TRBV2 and TRBJ2-2 gives the whole variable domain EPEVTQTPSHQVTQMGQEVILRCVPISNHLYFYWYRQILGQKVEFLVSFYNNEISEKSEIFDDQFSVERPDGSNFTLKIRSTKLEDSAMYFCASRRTVGVDTGELFFGEGSRLTVL.

V and J are TRBV30 and TRBJ2-3, with D unclear. The CDR3 has 13 residues. Trimming left V 3 bases short and J 1 base short, with 8 bases between. Germline assignment: CDR1 GTSNPN and CDR2 SVGIG (reference sequence). This CDR3 reads CAWRGSRTDTQYF. The CDR3 DNA sequence: TGTGCCTGGAGAGGCAGCCGCACAGATACGCAGTATTTT.

This chain uses TRBV7-3 with TRBJ2-1, with a tentative D call TRBD2 (7 bases). The CDR3 spans 16 residues. Between the trimmed V and J ends, which lost 4 bases and 0 bases, there was a span of 13 bases. Germline-derived CDR1 and CDR2 are SGHTA and FQGTGA. CDR3 DNA sequence: TGTGCCAGCAGCTCCGGGGGGCTCCCCTCCTACAATGAGCAGTTCTTC. As protein: CASSSGGLPSYNEQFF.

This clone was recorded a few times. V gene TRBV24-1 combines with J gene TRBJ2-1; the D gene is possibly TRBD2 (7 bases). Trimming removed 9 bases from V and 1 base from J, with 12 bases in between. Germline-derived CDR1 and CDR2 are KGHDR and SFDVKD. This CDR3 has 14 residues. The DNA for the CDR3 is TGTGCCACCCAGGGGAGGGGGTCCTACAATGAGCAGTTCTTC. Translated, it gives CATQGRGSYNEQFF.

This chain uses TRBV28 with TRBJ1-5; D perhaps matches TRBD1 (5 bases). CDR3 length equals 17 residues. V shed 3 bases and J shed 2 bases, with 17 bases lying between them. The V gene's germline CDR1 is MDHEN and CDR2 SYDVKM. The CDR3 loop reads CASSLPTMGRGNQPQHF. The CDR3 DNA follows: TGTGCCAGCAGTTTGCCCACGATGGGACGTGGCAATCAGCCCCAGCATTTT.

V gene TRBV2 combines with J gene TRBJ1-2; D call uncertain. The germline V gene has CDR1 SNHLY and CDR2 FYNNEI. The V end was cut by 7 bases, the J end by 2 bases, with 11 bases between. This CDR3 comprises 13 residues. The chain's CDR3 is CASKKDKNYGYTF. CDR3 bases: TGTGCCAGCAAGAAAGACAAAAACTATGGCTACACCTTC.

V usage is TRBV15 and J usage is TRBJ1-3; weak D call: TRBD1 (5 bases). Per germline, CDR1 LNHNV and CDR2 YYDKDF (reference sequence). The CDR3 is 17 amino acids. V lost 2 bases and J 3 bases, leaving 17 bases between the germline ends. CDR3 loop: CATSRRINRGGGNTIYF. The CDR3 nucleotides read TGTGCCACCAGCAGACGCATTAACCGGGGGGGTGGAAACACCATATATTTT. The full variable domain, its missing parts supplied by reference TRBV15 and TRBJ1-3, is DAMVIQNPRYQVTQFGKPVTLSCSQTLNHNVMYWYQQKSSQAPKLLFHYYDKDFNNEADTPDNFQSRRPNTSFCFLDIRSPGLGDTAMYLCATSRRINRGGGNTIYFGEGSWLTVV.

In this sample, this clone turned up once. The chain links TRBV7-6 to TRBJ2-7; the D is unclear. Between the trimmed V and J ends, which lost 4 bases and 2 bases, there was a span of 12 bases. Germline V gene lookup returns CDR1 SGHVS and CDR2 FNYEAQ. The CDR3 is made up of 14 amino acids. The CDR3 region is CASSSQLAPYEQYF. CDR3 DNA sequence: TGTGCCAGCAGCTCACAACTCGCCCCCTACGAGCAGTACTTC.

The rearrangement joins TRBV10-1 to TRBJ2-1; tentatively, D is TRBD1 or TRBD2 (5 bases each). The germline CDR1 and CDR2 sequences are WNHNN and SYGVQD (reference sequence). There are 17 residues in the CDR3. Trimming left V 0 bases short and J 8 bases short, with 20 bases between. The CDR3 DNA reads TGCGCCAGCAGTGAGTCAACGGGACCCCGCAGTAGCGATGAGCAGTTCTTC. This codes for CASSESTGPRSSDEQFF.